A single sample is the source of the 4 T cell receptor beta chains below, sequenced in a study of T-cell reconstitution after alpha-beta-depleted transplantation in children. TCRbeta library construction was performed incorporating unique molecular identifiers. MiXCR, run by TCRdb on the PCR reads, gives a single entry per CDR3 protein. The sample carries roughly 490,000 distinct CDR3 sequences, roughly an eighth recorded once. Sequenced here: PBMCs, mostly from graft donor cells, sampled 180 days after TCRalphabeta/CD19-depleted stem cell transplant. The receptor source for this set is a female patient aged 2 to 10 who had a stem cell transplant for aplastic anemia, so the T cells may come from the graft donor.

The chain recombines TRBV7-2 with TRBJ2-4, with 12 bases identical to TRBD2. The CDR3 is 15 amino acids. J lost 8 bases, V lost 5 bases, and 7 bases had no gene match. Germline assignment: CDR1 SGHTA and CDR2 FQGNSA. In nucleotides, the CDR3 is TGTGCCAGCAGCCTTACCGGGACTAGCGGGTACATTCAGTACTTC. Translated: CASSLTGTSGYIQYF.

The chain employs TRBV18 and TRBJ1-4, with 10 nucleotides matching TRBD1. Germline V gene sequence: CDR1 KGHSH, CDR2 LQKENI. V lost 3 bases, J lost 4 bases, and 2 bases stayed unmatched. The CDR3 totals 15 residues. CDR3 protein: CASSPGQGYNEKLFF. CDR3 DNA sequence: TGTGCCAGCTCACCGGGACAGGGGTATAATGAAAAACTGTTTTTT.

The V call is TRBV20-1, the J call TRBJ1-1, with D unresolved. The V gene's germline CDR1 is DFQATT and CDR2 SNEGSKA (reference sequence). Trimming left V 1 base short and J 3 bases short, with 9 bases between. This CDR3 region has 13 residues. The DNA of the CDR3 is TGCAGTGCTAGAGGCCGAATCGACACTGAAGCTTTCTTT. The encoded protein is CSARGRIDTEAFF.

This clonotype was observed many times. V usage is TRBV3-1 and J usage is TRBJ2-7; possible D gene TRBD2, 5 bases. The CDR3 consists of 11 residues. V dropped 8 bases and J dropped 2 bases, with 7 bases sitting between them. Per the germline V gene, CDR1 is LGHDT and CDR2 is YNNKEL (reference sequence). This chain's CDR3 is CASGSAYEQYF. CDR3 sequence (DNA): TGTGCCAGCGGGAGCGCCTACGAGCAGTACTTC.